These 18 T cell receptor beta chains came from one sample sequenced in a study of blood T cell repertoires in COVID-19. Assay used: immunoSEQ multiplex PCR; TCRdb lists only in-frame clones, some missing. The table lists hundreds of thousands of clones, roughly 86% of them singletons. Sequencing input: peripheral blood. The origin of the receptors is a woman aged 45 to 65 who had recovered from COVID-19.

The chain combines TRBV27 with TRBJ2-7; no firm D call. The CDR3 has 14 residues. Between the trimmed V and J ends, which lost 5 bases and 1 base, there was a span of 12 bases. CDR1 MNHEY and CDR2 SMNVEV come from the germline V gene (reference sequence). As DNA, the CDR3 is TGTGCCAGCAGTCCCACATTAACATCCTACGAGCAGTACTTC. It translates to CASSPTLTSYEQYF.

V is TRBV5-6 and J is TRBJ2-7; weak D call: TRBD2 (5 bases). V was pared by 0 bases and J by 5 bases, with 12 bases between. This CDR3 has 14 amino acids. Germline assignment: CDR1 SGHDT and CDR2 YYEEEE. The CDR3 region has the DNA TGTGCCAGCAGCTTGGATGGTAGCGCCCACGAGCAGTACTTC. The encoded protein is CASSLDGSAHEQYF. Full variable domain (outside the CDR3, taken from reference TRBV5-6 and TRBJ2-7): DAGVTQSPTHLIKTRGQQVTLRCSPKSGHDTVSWYQQALGQGPQFIFQYYEEEERQRGNFPDRFSGHQFPNYSSELNVNALLLGDSALYLCASSLDGSAHEQYFGPGTRLTVT.

CDR3 protein: CASSQLAGDGELFF. In DNA, the CDR3 is TGCGCCAGCAGCCAACTAGCGGGTGACGGGGAGCTGTTTTTT. This chain connects TRBV4-3 to TRBJ2-2; TRBD2 aligns across 8 bases. The CDR3 spans 14 residues. Germline CDR1 LGHNA, CDR2 YSLEER. Trimming cost V 2 bases and J 7 bases; bases outside gene matches: 3.

The V call is TRBV29-1, the J call TRBJ2-5, with 7 bases identical to TRBD2. The CDR3 extends over 14 amino acids. With V trimmed by 6 bases and J by 1 base, 8 bases remained unmatched. The V gene's germline CDR1 is SQVTM and CDR2 ANQGSEA. CDR3 amino acids: CSVGLGGSQETQYF. DNA for the CDR3: TGCAGCGTGGGTCTCGGGGGGAGCCAAGAGACCCAGTACTTC.

The chain recombines TRBV21-1 with TRBJ1-2; the D call of TRBD1 is as the table states it, not checked on the DNA. TRBV21-1 is reported as a pseudogene. The CDR3 is 15 residues long. The CDR3: CASSKVRGTGGSFSF. In nucleotides, the CDR3 is TGTGCCAGCAGCAAAGTACGGGGAACAGGGGGCTCCTTTTCCTTC.

V usage is TRBV21-1 and J usage is TRBJ2-1; the table's TRBD2 call for D was not verified on the DNA. TRBV21-1 is a recognized pseudogene. The CDR3 covers 16 residues. The CDR3 region is CASSKGGGRIYNEQFF. The CDR3 coding sequence is TGTGCCAGCAGCAAAGGAGGCGGGAGGATCTACAATGAGCAGTTCTTC.

This clone was seen a handful of times. The chain couples TRBV3-1 (or the pseudogene TRBV3-2) to TRBJ1-6; D is ambiguous. This CDR3 region has 20 residues. The germline V gene has CDR1 LGHDT and CDR2 YNNKEL (reference sequence). Trimming stripped 0 bases from V and 4 bases from J, with 22 bases between. This CDR3 reads CASSQDRVVMSSYYNSPLHF. Here the CDR3 DNA reads TGTGCCAGCAGCCAAGATCGGGTGGTGATGTCCAGTTATTATAATTCACCCCTCCACTTT.

The J gene is TRBJ1-3, the V gene TRBV28; D unresolved. This CDR3 has 13 residues. Trimming pared 7 bases from V and 2 bases from J, leaving 9 bases between. Germline CDR1 and CDR2: MDHEN and SYDVKM. The CDR3 here is CASTEGAGNTIYF. The CDR3 nucleotides read TGTGCCAGCACAGAGGGAGCTGGAAACACCATATATTTT.

The J gene is TRBJ2-5, the V gene TRBV18; the D gene is possibly TRBD2 (5 bases). This CDR3 spans 13 amino acids. The V gene lost 2 bases and the J gene lost 2 bases, with 6 bases spanning the gap. CDR1 is KGHSH and CDR2 is LQKENI in the germline V gene. CDR3 bases: TGTGCCAGCTCACCAACGGGACAAGAGACCCAGTACTTC. As protein: CASSPTGQETQYF.

V and J are TRBV28 and TRBJ1-1; 9 nucleotides match TRBD1. CDR3 size: 16 residues. The ends lost 7 bases at V and 0 bases at J; junction bases unmatched: 9. Germline V gene lookup returns CDR1 MDHEN and CDR2 SYDVKM. CDR3 coding DNA: TGTGCCAGCACTGATACAGGGGGCGCTATGAACACTGAAGCTTTCTTT. Its protein is CASTDTGGAMNTEAFF.

This chain uses TRBV5-4 with TRBJ2-7; 10 bases map to TRBD2. The ends lost 1 base at V and 3 bases at J; junction bases unmatched: 4. The germline V gene has CDR1 SGHNT and CDR2 YYREEE (reference sequence). CDR3 length equals 15 residues. The DNA of the CDR3 is TGTGCCAGCAGCTTGTTCGCTAGCGGGAGCTACGAGCAGTACTTC. Residues: CASSLFASGSYEQYF.

V is TRBV7-3 and J is TRBJ1-1; 8 bases line up with TRBD1. Per germline, CDR1 SGHTA and CDR2 FQGTGA. The trim removed 4 bases at V and 5 bases at J, leaving 6 bases unmatched. CDR3 length: 14 amino acids. The CDR3 nucleotides read TGTGCCAGCAGCTCCACAACAGGGGGAACTGAAGCTTTCTTT. Protein product: CASSSTTGGTEAFF.

This clone came up once. The V gene is TRBV5-1, the J gene TRBJ2-7; tentatively, D is TRBD2 (5 bases). Germline loops: CDR1 SGHRS, CDR2 YFSETQ. The CDR3 is made up of 12 amino acids. Trimming shortened V by 2 bases and J by 6 bases, and 9 bases separated the two germline ends. The CDR3 here is CASSFSGFEQYF. CDR3 DNA sequence: TGCGCCAGCAGCTTTTCGGGGTTCGAGCAGTACTTC.

This clone was seen once. The V and J genes are TRBV2 and TRBJ2-7; a possible D gene is TRBD2 (5 bases). CDR1 is SNHLY and CDR2 is FYNNEI in the germline V gene. V was cut by 8 bases and J by 2 bases, with 16 bases left in between. This CDR3 spans 14 amino acids. The CDR3 spells CASAYGRLTYEQYF. The CDR3 nucleotides read TGTGCCAGCGCGTATGGGAGACTTACCTACGAGCAGTACTTC. Complete variable domain (other parts from reference TRBV2 and TRBJ2-7): EPEVTQTPSHQVTQMGQEVILRCVPISNHLYFYWYRQILGQKVEFLVSFYNNEISEKSEIFDDQFSVERPDGSNFTLKIRSTKLEDSAMYFCASAYGRLTYEQYFGPGTRLTVT.

J is TRBJ1-2 and V is TRBV28, with TRBD1 matching over 8 bases. Looked up from germline, CDR1 is MDHEN and CDR2 is SYDVKM. V trimming: 5 bases; J trimming: 6 bases; junction bases outside the gene matches: 5. The CDR3 length is 13 residues. The CDR3 sequence is CASSPGGMDGYTF. In nucleotides, the CDR3 is TGTGCCAGCAGTCCAGGGGGCATGGATGGCTACACCTTC.

The chain couples TRBV5-1 to TRBJ1-2; TRBD1 aligns across 11 bases. This CDR3 contains 17 residues. The germline gives CDR1 SGHRS, CDR2 YFSETQ. V gave up 5 bases and J gave up 8 bases; unmatched junction bases: 17. The CDR3 region is CASRRGQGALRGEGYTF. DNA of the CDR3: TGCGCCAGCAGAAGAGGACAGGGGGCCCTCCGGGGTGAAGGCTACACCTTC. The full variable domain, rest sourced from reference TRBV5-1 and TRBJ1-2, is KAGVTQTPRYLIKTRGQQVTLSCSPISGHRSVSWYQQTPGQGLQFLFEYFSETQRNKGNFPGRFSGRQFSNSRSEMNVSTLELGDSALYLCASRRGQGALRGEGYTFGSGTRLTVV.

The chain carries TRBV6-2 or TRBV6-3 and TRBJ1-6, with D perhaps matching TRBD1 (5 bases). The CDR3 length is 15 residues. The germline V gene encodes CDR1 MNHEY and CDR2 SVGEGT. Trimming removed 5 bases from V and 9 bases from J, with 17 bases in between. CDR3 sequence (DNA): TGTGCCAGCAGTGATATCGGGGACTTCGGTTCACCCCTCCACTTT. Translated: CASSDIGDFGSPLHF.

The chain has TRBV19 and TRBJ2-7; no clear D. Per germline, CDR1 LNHDA and CDR2 SQIVND (reference sequence). With 2 bases removed from V and 7 bases from J, the gap between germline ends came to 6 bases. The length of the CDR3 is 11 residues. In nucleotides, the CDR3 is TGTGCCAGTAGTATAACGGGTGAGCAGTACTTC. It is translated as CASSITGEQYF.